This T cell receptor (beta chain) was sequenced for a study of CD4 T cells in relation to SARS-CoV-2 and coronaviruses. Broader study findings: According to naive versus memory sequencing, detected responses are memory recall, not newly primed.

For roughly 11 days, 10^5 sorted CD4+ cells grew with T cell-depleted PBMCs and CEF. Using immunoSEQ multiplex PCR, the repertoire was profiled, and TCRdb retains in-frame clones only, with some absent. The sample includes some 44,000 clones, almost 85% seen only once; the top ten take about 1.3%. V lost 4 bases to trimming and J lost 3 bases; unmatched junction nucleotides: 3. CDR3 size: 13 residues. CDR1 and CDR2 from the germline V gene are LGHDT and YNNKEL (reference sequence). In the case of this clone: The antigen remains unidentified.

The clonotype was recovered from an adult with COVID-19. Material for sequencing was naive CD4+ T cells from PBMCs, cultured in vitro. The subset is: naive CD4+ T cells isolated by negative enrichment. This sequence joins TRBV3-1 (or the pseudogene TRBV3-2) and TRBJ2-7; 7 bases match TRBD1. The CDR3 here is CASSPTGSYEQYF. Written as DNA, the CDR3 is TGTGCCAGCAGCCCGACAGGGAGCTACGAGCAGTACTTC.